The rows below give T cell receptor beta chains drawn from one sample of a study of shared clonotypes between healthy human individuals. Profiled with immunoSEQ multiplex PCR; TCRdb holds only in-frame clones, not every one. The profile covers around 1.9 million clones, with over 85% appearing a single time and around 1.7% taken by the ten largest. Sequenced input: naive CD8+ T cells from PBMCs. These receptors all stem from a man younger than 35 in good health. Some clones in this sample may be carry-over from other donors' samples. CDR3s include the opening cysteine and the closing phenylalanine or tryptophan. D genes are given only for firm matches. A row's size may be missing; if present it is once, few, many or a size class.

size: .; V: TRBV7-8; J: TRBJ1-1; D: .; CDR3: CASSLGRNTEAFF; DNA: TGTGCCAGCAGCTTGGGACGAAACACTGAAGCTTTCTTT
size: .; V: TRBV7-2; J: TRBJ1-1; D: .; CDR3: CASSLAGTGTEAFF; DNA: TGTGCCAGCAGCCTTGCTGGGACGGGCACTGAAGCTTTCTTT
size: .; V: TRBV7-2; J: TRBJ2-7; D: TRBD2; CDR3: CASSPRSFSGGSSYEQYF; DNA: TGTGCCAGCAGCCCCCGATCCTTTAGCGGGGGGAGCTCCTACGAGCAGTACTTC
size: once; V: TRBV5-1; J: TRBJ1-4; D: TRBD1; CDR3: CASSFGTADVNEKLFF; DNA: TGCGCCAGCAGCTTCGGGACAGCTGATGTTAATGAAAAACTGTTTTTT
size: .; V: TRBV5-4; J: TRBJ2-7; D: .; CDR3: CASSFPDGYEQYF; DNA: TGTGCCAGCAGTTTTCCCGACGGCTACGAGCAGTACTTC
size: .; V: TRBV7-8; J: TRBJ2-7; D: .; CDR3: CASSPRRTANIYEQYF; DNA: TGTGCCAGCAGCCCCCGCAGGACAGCGAACATCTACGAGCAGTACTTC
size: .; V: TRBV9; J: TRBJ2-3; D: .; CDR3: CASSAWGRAGDTQYF; DNA: TGTGCCAGCAGCGCTTGGGGGCGGGCGGGTGATACGCAGTATTTT
size: few; V: TRBV6-6; J: TRBJ1-1; D: .; CDR3: CASAGTRPTEAFF; DNA: TGTGCCAGCGCGGGGACTCGCCCCACTGAAGCTTTCTTT
size: .; V: TRBV13; J: TRBJ2-7; D: .; CDR3: CASSSKGLHSVKSYEQYF; DNA: TGTGCCAGCAGCTCAAAGGGATTACATAGCGTGAAGTCATACGAGCAGTACTTC
size: .; V: TRBV2; J: TRBJ2-2; D: .; CDR3: CASYTNTGELFF; DNA: TGTGCCAGCTATACGAACACCGGGGAGCTGTTTTTT
size: few; V: TRBV6-6; J: TRBJ2-7; D: .; CDR3: CASSYTYEQYF; DNA: TGTGCCAGCAGTTACACCTACGAGCAGTACTTC
size: .; V: TRBV27; J: TRBJ2-5; D: .; CDR3: CASSLSSGSAWETQYF; DNA: TGTGCCAGCAGTTTATCATCCGGCAGCGCGTGGGAGACCCAGTACTTC
size: .; V: TRBV10-2; J: TRBJ2-7; D: TRBD1; CDR3: CASSESGQGAYEQYF; DNA: TGCGCCAGCAGTGAGTCAGGACAGGGGGCCTACGAGCAGTACTTC
size: .; V: TRBV19; J: TRBJ1-1; D: .; CDR3: CASRPGAKHPSNTEAFF; DNA: TGTGCCAGTAGACCAGGGGCCAAGCACCCTTCGAACACTGAAGCTTTCTTT
size: .; V: TRBV5-1; J: TRBJ2-5; D: TRBD2; CDR3: CASSLGGGPETQYF; DNA: TGCGCCAGCAGCTTGGGGGGAGGGCCAGAGACCCAGTACTTC
size: .; V: TRBV15; J: TRBJ2-7; D: .; CDR3: CATQEGTYEQYF; DNA: TGTGCCACCCAGGAGGGAACCTACGAGCAGTACTTC
size: .; V: TRBV5-6; J: TRBJ2-7; D: .; CDR3: CASSLALYEQYF; DNA: TGTGCCAGCAGCTTGGCCCTTTACGAGCAGTACTTC
size: once; V: TRBV5-4; J: TRBJ2-5; D: .; CDR3: CASSYAGIQETQYF; DNA: TGTGCCAGCAGCTACGCCGGGATTCAAGAGACCCAGTACTTC
size: .; V: TRBV29-1; J: TRBJ1-2; D: .; CDR3: CSVGTDYGYTF; DNA: TGCAGCGTCGGGACTGATTATGGCTACACCTTC
size: .; V: TRBV13; J: TRBJ2-7; D: TRBD2; CDR3: CASSSEGAGTYEQYF; DNA: TGTGCCAGCAGCTCCGAGGGAGCGGGGACCTACGAGCAGTACTTC
size: .; V: TRBV4-1; J: TRBJ2-1; D: TRBD2; CDR3: CASSQDVKAGGNNEQFF; DNA: TGCGCCAGCAGCCAAGATGTCAAGGCGGGAGGTAACAATGAGCAGTTCTTC
size: .; V: TRBV11-2; J: TRBJ2-7; D: .; CDR3: CASSLGHSYEQYF; DNA: TGTGCCAGCAGCTTAGGACACAGCTACGAGCAGTACTTC
size: .; V: TRBV13; J: TRBJ1-2; D: .; CDR3: CASSFRGGAGGYTF; DNA: TGTGCCAGCAGCTTCCGCGGGGGCGCGGGGGGCTACACCTTC
size: .; V: TRBV7-8; J: TRBJ2-5; D: .; CDR3: CASSSIKETQYF; DNA: TGTGCCAGCAGCTCGATAAAAGAGACCCAGTACTTC
size: .; V: TRBV11-2; J: TRBJ1-2; D: TRBD1; CDR3: CASSPHSGQGPGYTF; DNA: TGTGCCAGCAGCCCCCACTCCGGACAGGGGCCTGGCTACACCTTC
size: .; V: TRBV11-2; J: TRBJ2-3; D: .; CDR3: CASSLYVLKGGTQYF; DNA: TGTGCCAGCAGCCTTTACGTCTTGAAAGGGGGTACGCAGTATTTT
size: .; V: TRBV29-1; J: TRBJ1-1; D: .; CDR3: CSVVFGSVAFF; DNA: TGCAGCGTTGTTTTCGGTAGTGTAGCTTTCTTT
size: .; V: TRBV27; J: TRBJ2-7; D: .; CDR3: CASSPYWGDSKLEQYF; DNA: TGTGCCAGCAGTCCGTATTGGGGGGACTCGAAGCTCGAGCAGTACTTC
size: once; V: TRBV2; J: TRBJ2-7; D: TRBD2; CDR3: CASSVVLAGREQYF; DNA: TGTGCCAGCAGTGTGGTTCTAGCGGGACGCGAGCAGTACTTC
size: .; V: TRBV27; J: TRBJ2-7; D: .; CDR3: CATKGGSGAIHEQYF; DNA: TGTGCCACCAAGGGGGGTTCAGGGGCCATCCACGAGCAGTACTTC
size: .; V: TRBV7-9; J: TRBJ2-1; D: .; CDR3: CASSHDWISYNEQFF; DNA: TGTGCCAGCAGCCACGACTGGATCTCCTACAATGAGCAGTTCTTC
size: .; V: TRBV9; J: TRBJ2-3; D: .; CDR3: CASSSDLTSTDTQYF; DNA: TGTGCCAGCAGCTCGGACTTGACTAGCACAGATACGCAGTATTTT
size: once; V: TRBV28; J: TRBJ2-1; D: TRBD2; CDR3: CASSLSPGLAGPTPYNEQFF; DNA: TGTGCCAGCAGTTTATCCCCGGGACTAGCGGGCCCCACCCCCTACAATGAGCAGTTCTTC
size: few; V: TRBV7-9; J: TRBJ1-1; D: .; CDR3: CASSFLSTEAFF; DNA: TGTGCCAGCAGCTTCCTCTCCACCGAAGCTTTCTTT
size: .; V: TRBV28; J: TRBJ1-2; D: .; CDR3: CASSPPLYFRDPGYTF; DNA: TGTGCCAGCAGCCCCCCCTTATATTTTAGGGACCCTGGCTACACCTTC
size: .; V: TRBV29-1; J: TRBJ1-1; D: .; CDR3: CSVGRGTRTSRNTEAFF; DNA: TGCAGCGTTGGGCGGGGCACCCGGACATCCCGGAACACTGAAGCTTTCTTT
size: .; V: TRBV16; J: TRBJ2-7; D: TRBD2; CDR3: CASSQYGTSADEQYF; DNA: TGTGCCAGCAGCCAGTACGGGACTAGTGCCGACGAGCAGTACTTC
size: .; V: TRBV7-9; J: TRBJ1-2; D: .; CDR3: CASSLGVGNYGYTF; DNA: TGTGCCAGCAGCTTAGGGGTAGGGAACTATGGCTACACCTTC
size: .; V: TRBV14; J: TRBJ2-3; D: .; CDR3: CASSQGSSDTQYF; DNA: TGTGCCAGCAGCCAAGGGTCAAGCGATACGCAGTATTTT
size: .; V: TRBV27; J: TRBJ1-5; D: .; CDR3: CASSSRFGSDQPQHF; DNA: TGTGCCAGCAGTAGCAGATTCGGATCGGATCAGCCCCAGCATTTT
size: .; V: TRBV7-9; J: TRBJ2-3; D: .; CDR3: CASSLQRGHSTDTQYF; DNA: TGTGCCAGCAGCTTACAGCGGGGACACTCCACAGATACGCAGTATTTT
size: .; V: TRBV27; J: TRBJ2-1; D: .; CDR3: CASSLAPRGTSYNEQFF; DNA: TGTGCCAGCAGTTTGGCGCCCAGGGGCACCTCTTACAATGAGCAGTTCTTC
size: .; V: TRBV7-9; J: TRBJ2-7; D: TRBD2; CDR3: CASSRTSGRSYEQYF; DNA: TGTGCCAGCAGCCGGACTAGCGGGAGAAGCTACGAGCAGTACTTC
size: .; V: TRBV27; J: TRBJ2-1; D: .; CDR3: CASSYTGPKSGQRNNEQFF; DNA: TGTGCCAGCAGTTATACGGGCCCCAAATCGGGACAAAGGAATAATGAGCAGTTCTTC
size: .; V: TRBV9; J: TRBJ2-3; D: .; CDR3: CASSAYASDTDTQYF; DNA: TGTGCCAGCAGCGCCTACGCTAGCGACACAGATACGCAGTATTTT
size: .; V: TRBV28; J: TRBJ1-2; D: .; CDR3: CASSFEKSNYGYTF; DNA: TGTGCCAGCAGTTTCGAAAAGTCTAACTATGGCTACACCTTC
size: .; V: TRBV7-9; J: TRBJ2-3; D: .; CDR3: CAIQGRDTQYF; DNA: TGTGCCATCCAGGGGAGGGATACGCAGTATTTT
size: .; V: TRBV27; J: TRBJ2-3; D: TRBD2; CDR3: CASSLSPGLSADTQYF; DNA: TGTGCCAGCAGTTTATCGCCGGGACTATCCGCAGATACGCAGTATTTT
size: .; V: TRBV27; J: TRBJ2-7; D: TRBD1; CDR3: CASSLVAGTELDEQYF; DNA: TGTGCCAGCAGTTTAGTTGCCGGGACAGAACTTGACGAGCAGTACTTC
size: .; V: TRBV5-8; J: TRBJ1-5; D: .; CDR3: CASSLAVDLGAGQPQHF; DNA: TGTGCCAGCAGCTTGGCAGTTGATCTGGGTGCCGGCCAGCCCCAGCATTTT
size: few; V: TRBV6-6; J: TRBJ1-5; D: TRBD1; CDR3: CASSYAYRGDQPQHF; DNA: TGTGCCAGCAGTTACGCCTACAGGGGGGATCAGCCCCAGCATTTT
size: once; V: TRBV7-9; J: TRBJ2-5; D: TRBD2; CDR3: CASSLLAGGRETQYF; DNA: TGTGCCAGCAGCTTACTAGCGGGAGGCAGAGAGACCCAGTACTTC
size: .; V: TRBV15; J: TRBJ2-7; D: .; CDR3: CATSSVAGTYEQYF; DNA: TGTGCCACCAGCAGTGTTGCAGGAACCTACGAGCAGTACTTC
size: once; V: TRBV11-2; J: TRBJ1-4; D: .; CDR3: CASSPGLRVEEKLFF; DNA: TGTGCCAGCAGCCCCGGCTTAAGGGTTGAAGAAAAACTGTTTTTT
size: .; V: TRBV6-1; J: TRBJ2-2; D: TRBD1; CDR3: CASRRLTGGDGELFF; DNA: TGTGCCAGCAGAAGACTGACAGGGGGCGACGGGGAGCTGTTTTTT
size: .; V: TRBV27; J: TRBJ2-7; D: TRBD1; CDR3: CASSISGGDYEQYF; DNA: TGTGCCAGCAGCATCTCAGGGGGCGACTACGAGCAGTACTTC
size: .; V: TRBV7-3; J: TRBJ1-2; D: .; CDR3: CASSPGPGLMNYGYTF; DNA: TGTGCCAGCAGCCCGGGACCGGGACTGATGAACTATGGCTACACCTTC
size: few; V: TRBV27; J: TRBJ1-1; D: .; CDR3: CASSLKSYTEAFF; DNA: TGTGCCAGCAGTTTAAAGAGTTACACTGAAGCTTTCTTT
size: .; V: TRBV4-1; J: TRBJ1-1; D: .; CDR3: CASSQISFRGGTEAFF; DNA: TGCGCCAGCAGCCAAATCTCTTTTCGGGGGGGCACTGAAGCTTTCTTT